The T cell receptor beta chain described here comes from a study of blood T cell repertoires in COVID-19. About the research overall: The samples span acute and convalescent COVID-19 from the United States, Italy and Spain. Sample material is recorded as cDNA or gDNA derived from T cells, B-cell-depleted T cells, or PBMCs.

Methods used by the authors: Amplification of reference gene primers provided the estimated nucleated cell counts. The repertoire was sequenced with immunoSEQ multiplex PCR; TCRdb's copy has only in-frame clones and lacks some. V, J and clone size derive from that table, while D and trimming were established from the DNA sequence. The table has some 200,000 clones, around 80% seen once. The V gene lost 3 bases and the J gene lost 12 bases, with 15 bases spanning the gap. Germline V gene sequence: CDR1 MNHEY, CDR2 SMNVEV (reference sequence). This CDR3 has 13 amino acids. The sample holds one count of this clone.

This chain connects TRBV27 to TRBJ2-1; D possibly corresponds to TRBD2 (5 bases). Sequenced input: peripheral blood. The TCR sequence derives from a human donor with acute or convalescent COVID-19. The donor label of this sample is uncertain. The CDR3 nucleotides are TGTGCCAGCAGTTTTAATGTGGCGGGTTGGCAGTTCTTC. This translates into CASSFNVAGWQFF.